These T cell receptor beta chains were read from a single sample in a study of shared clonotypes between healthy human individuals. Clones were read by immunoSEQ multiplex PCR, and TCRdb kept only the in-frame ones, dropping some. Here the sample spans 2 million to 2.5 million clones, approximately 95% being singletons. Sequences were obtained from naive CD4+ T cells from PBMCs. All receptors derive from a man aged 18 to 35 in good health. Some clones in this sample may be carry-over from other donors' samples. CDR3s include the opening cysteine and the closing phenylalanine or tryptophan. D genes are given only for firm matches. Not all rows give a size; the values are once, few, many and, for expanded clones, a class.

v_gene	j_gene	d_gene	abundance	CDR3nt	CDR3aa
TRBV5-1	TRBJ1-1	TRBD1	.	TGCGCCAGTTTACCGGGACAGGAGAACACTGAAGCTTTCTTT	CASLPGQENTEAFF
TRBV6-1	TRBJ1-4	TRBD1	.	TGTGCCAGCAGTGACCCCGGACAGGGGGTAGATGAAAAACTGTTTTTT	CASSDPGQGVDEKLFF
TRBV10-2	TRBJ1-5	TRBD1	.	TGCGCCAGCACCCCTTCCCAGGGGGCTACCAATCAGCCCCAGCATTTT	CASTPSQGATNQPQHF
TRBV28	TRBJ1-1	.	.	TGTGCCAGCAGTTTAGCGGGGAGTGTGAACACTGAAGCTTTCTTT	CASSLAGSVNTEAFF
TRBV9	TRBJ1-1	.	.	TGTGCCAGCAGCGTAGGAGGGGCTGGCACTGAAGCTTTCTTT	CASSVGGAGTEAFF
TRBV4-1	TRBJ2-3	TRBD2	.	TGCGCCAGCAGCCTCTCCCGACTAGCGGGTCCGAGGGGGGGCACAGATACGCAGTATTTT	CASSLSRLAGPRGGTDTQYF
TRBV6-1	TRBJ1-5	.	.	TGTGCCAGCAGTGATCAGGGTTATAGCAATCAGCCCCAGCATTTT	CASSDQGYSNQPQHF
TRBV10-3	TRBJ2-7	TRBD1	.	TGTGCCACCAGAACAGGGGGCTACGAGCAGTACTTC	CATRTGGYEQYF
TRBV28	TRBJ1-3	.	.	TGTGCCAGCAGTTCCCGGGACGGCGGAAACACCATATATTTT	CASSSRDGGNTIYF
TRBV6-5	TRBJ2-7	TRBD2	once	TGTGCCAGCAGTCAAAGACTAGCGGGAAACTACGAGCAGTACTTC	CASSQRLAGNYEQYF
TRBV7-3	TRBJ2-1	.	.	TGTGCCAGCAGCTTTTGGGGACAGCAGTTCTTC	CASSFWGQQFF
TRBV28	TRBJ1-2	TRBD1	once	TGTGCCACCGAGAACAGGGGCCTCTATGGCTACACCTTC	CATENRGLYGYTF
TRBV28	TRBJ1-5	.	few	TGTGCCAGCAGCACCCAGCCCCAGCATTTT	CASSTQPQHF
TRBV7-2	TRBJ2-7	TRBD2	.	TGTGCCAGCAGCTCGACTAGCGGGTCTTACGAGCAGTACTTC	CASSSTSGSYEQYF
TRBV11-2	TRBJ2-7	.	.	TGTGCCAGCAGCTTCACGTCTTACGAGCAGTACTTC	CASSFTSYEQYF
TRBV2	TRBJ1-2	TRBD1	.	TGTGCCAGCCGCCAGGGGGGACAGGTAAAGGGCTACACCTTC	CASRQGGQVKGYTF
TRBV5-6	TRBJ1-2	.	.	TGTGCCAGCAGCTTGACTCGCCAGTCCTATGGCTACACCTTC	CASSLTRQSYGYTF
TRBV7-9	TRBJ2-7	TRBD1	.	TGTGCCAGCAGCTTAGCCAGGGGGACCTACCGGGATTACGAGCAGTACTTC	CASSLARGTYRDYEQYF
TRBV27	TRBJ2-7	TRBD2	.	TGTGCCAGCAGTTTACGCCCGGGACTAGGCCTCTACGAGCAGTACTTC	CASSLRPGLGLYEQYF
TRBV4-2	TRBJ1-3	.	.	TGTGCCAGCAGCCAAGGGGACACCATGACTGGAAACACCATATATTTT	CASSQGDTMTGNTIYF
TRBV28	TRBJ2-1	.	.	TGTGCCAGCAGGGCAGGTGGGTACAATGAGCAGTTCTTC	CASRAGGYNEQFF
TRBV19	TRBJ1-2	.	.	TGTGCCAGTAGTATAGGGGGGACCCGCTATGGCTACACCTTC	CASSIGGTRYGYTF
TRBV5-1	TRBJ1-5	.	few	TGCGCCAGCAGCTTGGAGGGTTATAGCAATCAGCCCCAGCATTTT	CASSLEGYSNQPQHF
TRBV9	TRBJ2-2	TRBD2	.	TGTGCCAGCAGCCTCGAGGGGGTAGCGGGGGCCACCGGGGAGCTGTTTTTT	CASSLEGVAGATGELFF
TRBV30	TRBJ2-2	.	.	TGTGCCTGGAAGCTACAGGGTGGCACCGGGGAGCTGTTTTTT	CAWKLQGGTGELFF
TRBV10-3	TRBJ1-2	.	.	TGTGCCACCCTCGGCAGCCGTCTAGGTGGTAACTATGGCTACACCTTC	CATLGSRLGGNYGYTF
TRBV27	TRBJ2-7	TRBD2	.	TGTGCCAGCAGTAGGACAGGGCTGGGACTAGCGGGACCCTACGAGCAGTACTTC	CASSRTGLGLAGPYEQYF
TRBV18	TRBJ1-4	.	once	TGTGCCAGCTCACCACCATCAGGGGTGGGTGAAAAACTGTTTTTT	CASSPPSGVGEKLFF
TRBV7-2	TRBJ2-1	.	.	TGTGCCAGCAGCTTAGATTTTAGCTCGTACAATGAGCAGTTCTTC	CASSLDFSSYNEQFF
TRBV5-1	TRBJ1-1	.	once	TGCGCCAGCAGCGGCAGGGTTGAGAACACTGAAGCTTTCTTT	CASSGRVENTEAFF
TRBV5-1	TRBJ2-5	.	.	TGCGCCACCCGGGACTCTGCGGAGACCCAGTACTTC	CATRDSAETQYF
TRBV5-1	TRBJ1-1	.	.	TGCGCCAGCAGCTCTGGGACCACGACTGAAGCTTTCTTT	CASSSGTTTEAFF
TRBV29-1	TRBJ2-6	.	.	TGCAGCGTCCAGGGGAAAGGGGCCAACGTCCTGACTTTC	CSVQGKGANVLTF
TRBV19	TRBJ1-5	.	.	TGTGCCAGTAGTACGATAACAGGGAATAGCAATCAGCCCCAGCATTTT	CASSTITGNSNQPQHF
TRBV2	TRBJ2-7	.	.	TGTGCCAGCAGTGAAGCTCGACTCCTATACAAATACTACGAGCAGTACTTC	CASSEARLLYKYYEQYF
TRBV5-1	TRBJ1-4	TRBD1	.	TGCGCCAGCAGGTCCGGGACAGTTGGTGAAAAACTGTTTTTT	CASRSGTVGEKLFF
TRBV7-2	TRBJ2-7	.	once	TGTGCCAGCAGCTTAAATTCGGTCAGGGGAGACGAGCAGTACTTC	CASSLNSVRGDEQYF
TRBV19	TRBJ1-2	.	.	TGTGCCAGTACAACGGGACTCCGAGGGGGCTACACCTTC	CASTTGLRGGYTF
TRBV7-8	TRBJ2-7	TRBD1	once	TGTGCCAGCAGCAACCGGGCCAGACAGGGGACCTACGAGCAGTACTTC	CASSNRARQGTYEQYF
TRBV5-1	TRBJ2-3	.	.	TGCGCCAGCAGCTTGGTAAATTCCGGGGCAGATACGCAGTATTTT	CASSLVNSGADTQYF
TRBV6-1	TRBJ2-5	.	.	TGTGCCAGCAGCCTGTGGGGATACCAAGAGACCCAGTACTTC	CASSLWGYQETQYF
TRBV6-1	TRBJ2-7	.	.	TGTGCCAGCAGCTCTGTGCAGTACTTC	CASSSVQYF
TRBV29-1	TRBJ2-3	TRBD2	.	TGCAGCGTTGGGGGACTAGCGGGAGGGGTAACAGATACGCAGTATTTT	CSVGGLAGGVTDTQYF
TRBV18	TRBJ1-5	.	.	TGTGCCAGCTCACCACAGCAGGAATTCAATCAGCCCCAGCATTTT	CASSPQQEFNQPQHF
TRBV28	TRBJ1-4	.	few	TGTGCCAGCACGTGGGGTAATGAAAAACTGTTTTTT	CASTWGNEKLFF
TRBV7-9	TRBJ2-3	TRBD2	.	TGTGCCAGCAGCTCAAGGACTAGCGGGGGCACAGATACGCAGTATTTT	CASSSRTSGGTDTQYF
TRBV4-3	TRBJ1-3	.	.	TGCGCCAGCAGCCAAGTAGGGGTCCGAAACACCATATATTTT	CASSQVGVRNTIYF
TRBV28	TRBJ1-2	TRBD1	few	TGTGCCAGCAGGGGACAGGGGAGGCTTAATGGCTACACCTTC	CASRGQGRLNGYTF
TRBV4-3	TRBJ2-4	.	once	TGCGCCAGCAGCCTATCCCGGAAGGGGGACATTCAGTACTTC	CASSLSRKGDIQYF
TRBV28	TRBJ1-2	TRBD1	once	TGTGCCAGCAGTTCGACAGGGGCGATGATTGGCTACACCTTC	CASSSTGAMIGYTF
TRBV5-1	TRBJ2-5	TRBD2	.	TGCGCCAGCAGCTTGGGGACTAGCGGGGCCGACGGGGAGACCCAGTACTTC	CASSLGTSGADGETQYF
TRBV2	TRBJ2-4	.	.	TGTGCCAGCAGGGGACCAGGGGTAGGGTCGGGCATTCAGTACTTC	CASRGPGVGSGIQYF
TRBV7-6	TRBJ2-1	.	.	TGTGCCAGCAGTCAACGACTCGACAATGAGCAGTTCTTC	CASSQRLDNEQFF
TRBV5-1	TRBJ2-7	.	.	TGCGCCAGCAGCTTGGTAGATGTGGGATACGAGCAGTACTTC	CASSLVDVGYEQYF
TRBV7-3	TRBJ2-3	TRBD1	.	TGTGCCAGCAGCTTACAGGGGGCGGCAGATACGCAGTATTTT	CASSLQGAADTQYF
TRBV12-5	TRBJ2-7	TRBD2	.	TGTGCTAGTGCTCGAGCGGGAGTCTACGAGCAGTACTTC	CASARAGVYEQYF
TRBV4-1	TRBJ1-1	.	.	TGCGCCAGCAGCCACGCGTGGATAGTCAACACTGAAGCTTTCTTT	CASSHAWIVNTEAFF
TRBV27	TRBJ2-2	.	.	TGTGCCAGCAGCCGCCTCGGCACCACAAACACCGGGGAGCTGTTTTTT	CASSRLGTTNTGELFF
TRBV15	TRBJ2-4	TRBD1	once	TGTGCCACCAGCCTGGACAGGGACTTGTCAAACATTCAGTACTTC	CATSLDRDLSNIQYF
TRBV29-1	TRBJ2-7	.	few	TGCAGCGTTGGAGAGAATGGTCTCTCCTACGAGCAGTACTTC	CSVGENGLSYEQYF